The sequence of this T cell receptor beta chain was determined in a study of blood T cell repertoires in COVID-19. Overall study: Donors in the United States, Italy and Spain gave samples during acute or convalescent COVID-19. From T cells, B-cell-depleted T cells, or PBMCs came the material, which was cDNA or gDNA.

Germline CDR1 MNHNY, CDR2 SVGAGI (reference sequence). The CDR3 has 15 residues. V was cut by 1 base and J by 5 bases, with 14 bases left in between. Seattle patients were enrolled while actively infected and followed longitudinally. Study processing details: Estimates of nucleated cell counts were drawn from the amplification of reference gene primers. Some clones are missing from TCRdb's copy, which holds only in-frame ones; the method was immunoSEQ multiplex PCR. For V, J and clone size, that table is used; D and trimming come from the DNA. In the table there are a few hundred thousand clones, about 85% of which are singletons.

This chain joins TRBV6-6 and TRBJ2-5; possible D gene TRBD1, 5 bases. The sequence came from a woman between 50 and 59 years old with COVID-19, enrolled during active disease. The sequencing sample was made of peripheral blood. CDR3 residues: CASSYYAGKAETQYF. The DNA of the CDR3 is TGTGCCAGCAGTTACTACGCAGGGAAGGCGGAGACCCAGTACTTC.